Below, one TCR beta chain is given with its context. Described time point: blood 4 weeks post-SBRT, at nephrectomy. Indicated treatment: 15 Gy SBRT to primary tumor, nephrectomy 4 weeks later. This specimen comes from a study of radiation and T cells in renal cell carcinoma. V dropped 2 bases and J dropped 1 base, with 11 bases sitting between them. Per germline, CDR1 SGHNT and CDR2 YYREEE (reference sequence). CDR3 length: 15 residues. Libraries were prepared by immunoSEQ multiplex PCR; TCRdb keeps only in-frame clonotypes and omits some of them. Among roughly 64,000 clones listed, approximately 80% were seen once.

This TCR came from a man aged 55 to 70 with renal cell carcinoma. The chain joins TRBV5-4 to TRBJ2-3, with D possibly matching TRBD2 (6 bases). Sequenced material: blood, taken from a patient whose treatment included radiotherapy and nephrectomy. CDR3 residues: CASSFGDFGTDTQYF. CDR3 bases: TGTGCCAGCAGCTTCGGGGACTTCGGCACAGATACGCAGTATTTT.